These T cell receptor beta chains were read from a single sample in a study of OX40 agonist ivuxolimab in advanced cancers. Here immunoSEQ multiplex PCR was the method, and the copy in TCRdb shows in-frame clones only, minus some. The profile shows tens of thousands of clones, 89% of them singletons. The sample consisted of CD4+ or CD8+ T cells sorted from blood, taken in a trial of the OX40 agonist ivuxolimab. The source of these receptors is an adult with an advanced solid tumor such as melanoma, head and neck, liver or kidney cancer. Each CDR3 is given with its conserved first and last residue. Fields, in order: D gene, clone size, V gene, J gene, CDR3 DNA, CDR3 protein. D genes are given only for firm matches. Clone size, where shown, is once, few, many, or a class for clones that have expanded.

d_gene: TRBD2
abundance: few
v_gene: TRBV27
j_gene: TRBJ2-1
CDR3nt: TGTGCCAGCAGATCACCTTTTGGTAGCGGGAGGGAGCAGTTCTTC
CDR3aa: CASRSPFGSGREQFF

d_gene: -
abundance: few
v_gene: TRBV7-9
j_gene: TRBJ2-2
CDR3nt: TGTGCCAGCAGCCCACCAGGAGGGTCCACCGGGGAGCTGTTTTTT
CDR3aa: CASSPPGGSTGELFF

d_gene: -
abundance: -
v_gene: TRBV19
j_gene: TRBJ2-3
CDR3nt: TGTGCCAGTAGCCCGCTGGCGGCACTAGTCAGCGATACGCAGTATTTT
CDR3aa: CASSPLAALVSDTQYF

d_gene: TRBD1
abundance: few
v_gene: TRBV19
j_gene: TRBJ2-1
CDR3nt: TGTGCCAGCGGACAGGGGTACAATGAGCAGTTCTTC
CDR3aa: CASGQGYNEQFF

d_gene: TRBD2
abundance: once
v_gene: TRBV11-2
j_gene: TRBJ2-1
CDR3nt: TGTGCCAGCAGCTTAGCGGGACTAGCGGGTGCCTACAATGAGCAGTTCTTC
CDR3aa: CASSLAGLAGAYNEQFF

d_gene: -
abundance: -
v_gene: TRBV9
j_gene: TRBJ2-7
CDR3nt: TGTGCCAGCAGCGTAGCCACTTCCTCCTACGAGCAGTACTTC
CDR3aa: CASSVATSSYEQYF

d_gene: -
abundance: -
v_gene: TRBV7-9
j_gene: TRBJ2-1
CDR3nt: TGTGCCAGCAGCTTTTCGGGGCGGCCGGGAGAGGGGAATGAGCAGTTCTTC
CDR3aa: CASSFSGRPGEGNEQFF

d_gene: -
abundance: -
v_gene: TRBV27
j_gene: TRBJ2-7
CDR3nt: TGTGCCAGCAGTTTGGGGTTCCGCTCCTACGAGCAGTACTTC
CDR3aa: CASSLGFRSYEQYF

d_gene: TRBD1
abundance: -
v_gene: TRBV14
j_gene: TRBJ2-5
CDR3nt: TGTGCCAGCAGCCAAGACGGCCGGGACAGGGGGCTTGGGGAGACCCAGTACTTC
CDR3aa: CASSQDGRDRGLGETQYF

d_gene: -
abundance: few
v_gene: TRBV19
j_gene: TRBJ1-5
CDR3nt: TGTGCCACCTCAGACGGGGTCATCAGCAATCAGCCCCAGCATTTT
CDR3aa: CATSDGVISNQPQHF

d_gene: TRBD1
abundance: -
v_gene: TRBV30
j_gene: TRBJ2-1
CDR3nt: TGTGCCTGGAGTCGGGGGACAGGATACAATGAGCAGTTCTTC
CDR3aa: CAWSRGTGYNEQFF

d_gene: TRBD1
abundance: -
v_gene: TRBV29-1
j_gene: TRBJ2-2
CDR3nt: TGCAGCGCCATGACAGGGCGGAACACCGGGGAGCTGTTTTTT
CDR3aa: CSAMTGRNTGELFF

d_gene: TRBD1
abundance: -
v_gene: TRBV19
j_gene: TRBJ2-1
CDR3nt: TGTGCCAGTAGTATCTCCGGGACAGGCTCTTTCAATGAGCAGTTCTTC
CDR3aa: CASSISGTGSFNEQFF

d_gene: -
abundance: once
v_gene: TRBV4-2
j_gene: TRBJ2-5
CDR3nt: TGTGCCAGCAGCCAGGGACGGGGGGAGACCCAGTACTTC
CDR3aa: CASSQGRGETQYF

d_gene: -
abundance: -
v_gene: TRBV27
j_gene: TRBJ2-7
CDR3nt: TGTGCCAGCAGTTTAGGGGGAAGGAACGAGCAGTACTTC
CDR3aa: CASSLGGRNEQYF

d_gene: TRBD2
abundance: -
v_gene: TRBV18
j_gene: TRBJ2-1
CDR3nt: TGTGCCAGCTCGCCGGCCCGACTAGCGGGGACTGCCTACAATGAGCAGTTCTTC
CDR3aa: CASSPARLAGTAYNEQFF

d_gene: -
abundance: -
v_gene: TRBV7-6
j_gene: TRBJ2-3
CDR3nt: TGTGCCAGCAGCACAAACTACGGACTAAAGAGCACAGATACGCAGTATTTT
CDR3aa: CASSTNYGLKSTDTQYF

d_gene: -
abundance: once
v_gene: TRBV27
j_gene: TRBJ1-1
CDR3nt: TGTGCCAGCAGTTTAGGGGCACTGGGGGGCACTGAAGCTTTCTTT
CDR3aa: CASSLGALGGTEAFF

d_gene: TRBD1
abundance: once
v_gene: TRBV5-1
j_gene: TRBJ2-7
CDR3nt: TGCGCCAGCAGCTCACCGGACAGGGGAAAGTACGAGCAGTACTTC
CDR3aa: CASSSPDRGKYEQYF

d_gene: -
abundance: -
v_gene: TRBV27
j_gene: TRBJ2-7
CDR3nt: TGTGCCAGCATCGGAAGGAATTACGAGCAGTACTTC
CDR3aa: CASIGRNYEQYF

d_gene: -
abundance: once
v_gene: TRBV6-5
j_gene: TRBJ2-7
CDR3nt: TGTGCCAGCAGTCGTACGGGGGCAAATTCCTACGAGCAGTACTTC
CDR3aa: CASSRTGANSYEQYF

d_gene: -
abundance: -
v_gene: TRBV11-2
j_gene: TRBJ1-1
CDR3nt: TGTGCCAGCAGCTTGGAGGGTTTCTCTGAAGCTTTCTTT
CDR3aa: CASSLEGFSEAFF

d_gene: TRBD1
abundance: -
v_gene: TRBV7-3
j_gene: TRBJ2-7
CDR3nt: TGTGCCAGCAGCTGGGGACAGGGGGCCTCCTACGAGCAGTACTTC
CDR3aa: CASSWGQGASYEQYF

d_gene: TRBD1
abundance: few
v_gene: TRBV7-6
j_gene: TRBJ2-3
CDR3nt: TGTGCCAGCAGCATAGGGACAGGCACAGATACGCAGTATTTT
CDR3aa: CASSIGTGTDTQYF

d_gene: -
abundance: -
v_gene: TRBV5-1
j_gene: TRBJ1-3
CDR3nt: TGCGCCAGCAGCTTCAACTCTGGAAACACCATATATTTT
CDR3aa: CASSFNSGNTIYF

d_gene: -
abundance: -
v_gene: TRBV5-1
j_gene: TRBJ2-3
CDR3nt: TGCGCCAGCAGCTTGGCTGACAGTTATACGCAGTATTTT
CDR3aa: CASSLADSYTQYF

d_gene: -
abundance: once
v_gene: TRBV2
j_gene: TRBJ2-1
CDR3nt: TGTGCCAGCAGTGAGGAGCGAAGTTTCTACAATGAGCAGTTCTTC
CDR3aa: CASSEERSFYNEQFF

d_gene: -
abundance: -
v_gene: TRBV10-1
j_gene: TRBJ1-2
CDR3nt: TGCGCCAGCAGTGAGGGGAGGGGGGGACCCATTCATAGCTGCCTATATAACTATGGCTACACCTTC
CDR3aa: CASSEGRGGPIHSCLYNYGYTF

d_gene: TRBD1
abundance: -
v_gene: TRBV5-1
j_gene: TRBJ1-1
CDR3nt: TGCGCCAGCAGCGCTGCCGGGACAGACTGGTATGGGCCTTTCTTT
CDR3aa: CASSAAGTDWYGPFF

d_gene: TRBD2
abundance: once
v_gene: TRBV25-1
j_gene: TRBJ2-7
CDR3nt: TGTGCCAGCAGTGAAAGGACTAGCGGTACCTACGAGCAGTACTTC
CDR3aa: CASSERTSGTYEQYF

d_gene: -
abundance: -
v_gene: TRBV2
j_gene: TRBJ2-7
CDR3nt: TGTGCCAGCAGGGGAGACAGTCACTACGAGCAGTACTTC
CDR3aa: CASRGDSHYEQYF

d_gene: -
abundance: -
v_gene: TRBV11-2
j_gene: TRBJ2-1
CDR3nt: TGTGCCAGCACTTTTTCCAATGAGCAGTTCTTC
CDR3aa: CASTFSNEQFF

d_gene: TRBD1
abundance: -
v_gene: TRBV14
j_gene: TRBJ2-2
CDR3nt: TGTGCCAGCAGCCAGAATGCCGGGACAGGGGGCAGGACCGGGGAGCTGTTTTTT
CDR3aa: CASSQNAGTGGRTGELFF

d_gene: -
abundance: -
v_gene: TRBV5-1
j_gene: TRBJ2-7
CDR3nt: TGCGCCAGCAGCGCCCGTATGGACGAGCAGTACTTC
CDR3aa: CASSARMDEQYF

d_gene: -
abundance: -
v_gene: TRBV14
j_gene: TRBJ2-4
CDR3nt: TGTGCCAGCAGCCAAGGTGCGACAGGAAATGCCAAAAACATTCAGTACTTC
CDR3aa: CASSQGATGNAKNIQYF

d_gene: -
abundance: -
v_gene: TRBV5-6
j_gene: TRBJ2-7
CDR3nt: TGTGCCAGCAGCTTCCAAACCTACGAGCAGTACTTC
CDR3aa: CASSFQTYEQYF

d_gene: -
abundance: -
v_gene: TRBV27
j_gene: TRBJ1-6
CDR3nt: TGTGCCAGCAGCCCTACGGTGGGCTATAATTCACCCCTCCACTTT
CDR3aa: CASSPTVGYNSPLHF

d_gene: -
abundance: -
v_gene: TRBV2
j_gene: TRBJ2-4
CDR3nt: TGTGCCAGCTATTGGGACGGAAAAAACATTCAGTACTTC
CDR3aa: CASYWDGKNIQYF

d_gene: -
abundance: -
v_gene: TRBV14
j_gene: TRBJ2-7
CDR3nt: TGTGCCAGCAGCCAAGAATGGGAGGCGGACGAGCAGTACTTC
CDR3aa: CASSQEWEADEQYF

d_gene: -
abundance: -
v_gene: TRBV11-1
j_gene: TRBJ1-1
CDR3nt: TGTGCCAGCAGCTTAAACCTCGTGGTCACTGAAGCTTTCTTT
CDR3aa: CASSLNLVVTEAFF

d_gene: -
abundance: -
v_gene: TRBV29-1
j_gene: TRBJ2-1
CDR3nt: TGCAGCGTTGAAATTCTGGGGCACGGTGAGCAGTTCTTC
CDR3aa: CSVEILGHGEQFF